The entry below gives a single T cell receptor (beta chain) sequence along with its context. The table lists this clonotype with a few counts. Its antigen target is currently unknown. There are no base qualities to consult, and no much larger clone falls within one base. The data stem from a study of post-analysis software for immune sequencing data (dated by TCRdb to between 2015 and 2017). About the investigation overall: Relapsing-remitting, secondary progressive and progressive-relapsing multiple sclerosis were recorded as disease courses, and subtype annotation was lacking for some patients. Patient repertoires were compared against roughly 10 previously published healthy control repertoires from donors aged about 6 to 27 years. A subset of samples was prepared in parallel using single-end sample barcoding, then pooled and co-amplified after Illumina adapter ligation. Paper-wide results and their limitations: The control group was slightly older than the multiple sclerosis patient group. Direct clustering with F measure revealed strong co-clustering of samples prepared in the same batch, which led to a batch-effect correction. Multiple sclerosis patients had significantly lower normalized Chao1 diversity than controls, a result that suggests substantial peripheral T-cell clonal expansion. Roughly 5 TRBV segments, including TRBV5-6, TRBV5-1 and TRBV20-1, were significantly more frequent in patients than controls.

Inclusive of the bounding cysteine and phenylalanine, the CDR3 is 18 residues long. Only CDR3 DNA remains: 54 bases, in frame from the first base. The germline V gene encodes CDR1 SGHTA and CDR2 FQGNSA. V lost 1 base and J lost 6 bases, and the count of bases not matched to a germline gene is 14. The protocol used for the library was PCR. Sequencing was carried out with an Illumina HiSeq 2500. To reduce PCR and sequencing biases, unique molecular identifiers were built into the TCR beta cDNA libraries. Around 500,000 cDNA molecules were obtained for every 1 to 10 million input T cells, so each molecule roughly corresponded to one T cell. The same protocol used for the earlier healthy control dataset was applied to prepare and sequence the patient libraries. Within a given batch, samples were prepared together, multiplexed and sequenced on the same HiSeq lane. In the original analysis: MIGEC was used to process the raw barcoded reads, and molecular identifier groups with only a single read were discarded before consensus assembly and CDR3 extraction. VDJtools was used for post-analysis of the clonotype tables, and diversity was normalized by down-sampling every dataset to the size of the smallest sample. Repertoire overlap clustering matched CDR3 amino acid but not nucleotide sequences to correct batch-related cross-sample contamination. The public reads were reprocessed in TCRdb via fastp at Q25 and MiXCR, keeping in-frame beta chains. Each record represents a unique CDR3 protein, reported with the most common genes and DNA among its rows. TCRdb's processing, not the study's, gives the V and J calls here. The table for this sample lists 450,000 to 700,000 distinct CDR3 sequences; roughly two fifths of them were counted only once. Of the sample, roughly 1.7% is held by the ten largest clones.

To demonstrate the VDJtools post-analysis software, TCR beta repertoires were profiled from the peripheral blood of over ten young patients with multiple sclerosis. The multiple sclerosis patients were children and adolescents between roughly 6 and 17 years of age. Recombination connected TRBV7-2 to TRBJ2-1; TRBD2 aligns with 8 central bases. This receptor was obtained from a girl aged 10-17 years with multiple sclerosis. Sequencing input: blood. The sequenced DNA is TGTGCCAGCAGCTTAGTTTCCCAGCGGGGGACCTACTTCAATGAGCAGTTCTTC. It specifies CASSLVSQRGTYFNEQFF.